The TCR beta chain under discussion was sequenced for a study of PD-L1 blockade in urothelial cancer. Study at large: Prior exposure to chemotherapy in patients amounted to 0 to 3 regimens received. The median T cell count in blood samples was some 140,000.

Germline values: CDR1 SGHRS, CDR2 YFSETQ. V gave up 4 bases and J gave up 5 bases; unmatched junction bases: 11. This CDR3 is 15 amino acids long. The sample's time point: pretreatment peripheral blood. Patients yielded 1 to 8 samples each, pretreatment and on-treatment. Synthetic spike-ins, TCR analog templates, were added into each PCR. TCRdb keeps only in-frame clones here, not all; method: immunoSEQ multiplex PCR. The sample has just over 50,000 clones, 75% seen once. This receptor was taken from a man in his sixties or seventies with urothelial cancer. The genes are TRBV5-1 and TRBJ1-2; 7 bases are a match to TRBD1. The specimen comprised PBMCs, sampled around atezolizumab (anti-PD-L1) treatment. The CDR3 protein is CASSLMPGTDYGYTF. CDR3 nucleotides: TGCGCCAGCAGCCTGATGCCGGGGACAGATTATGGCTACACCTTC.